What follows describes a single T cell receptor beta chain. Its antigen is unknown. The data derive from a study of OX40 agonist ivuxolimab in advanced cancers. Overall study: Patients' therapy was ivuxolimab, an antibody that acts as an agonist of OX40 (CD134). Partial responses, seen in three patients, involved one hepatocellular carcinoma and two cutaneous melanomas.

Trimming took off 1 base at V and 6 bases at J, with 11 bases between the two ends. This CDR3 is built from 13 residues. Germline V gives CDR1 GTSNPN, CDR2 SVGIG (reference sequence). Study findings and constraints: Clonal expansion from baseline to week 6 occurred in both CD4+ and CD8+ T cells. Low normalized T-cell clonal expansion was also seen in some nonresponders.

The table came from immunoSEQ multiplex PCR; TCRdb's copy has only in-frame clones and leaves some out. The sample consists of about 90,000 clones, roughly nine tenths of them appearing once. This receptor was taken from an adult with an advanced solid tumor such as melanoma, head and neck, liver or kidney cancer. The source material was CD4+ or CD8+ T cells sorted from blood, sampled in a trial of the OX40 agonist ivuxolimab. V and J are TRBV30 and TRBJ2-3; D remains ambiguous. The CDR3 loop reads CAWSGRFGDTQYF. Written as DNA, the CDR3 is TGTGCCTGGAGTGGCAGGTTTGGGGATACGCAGTATTTT.